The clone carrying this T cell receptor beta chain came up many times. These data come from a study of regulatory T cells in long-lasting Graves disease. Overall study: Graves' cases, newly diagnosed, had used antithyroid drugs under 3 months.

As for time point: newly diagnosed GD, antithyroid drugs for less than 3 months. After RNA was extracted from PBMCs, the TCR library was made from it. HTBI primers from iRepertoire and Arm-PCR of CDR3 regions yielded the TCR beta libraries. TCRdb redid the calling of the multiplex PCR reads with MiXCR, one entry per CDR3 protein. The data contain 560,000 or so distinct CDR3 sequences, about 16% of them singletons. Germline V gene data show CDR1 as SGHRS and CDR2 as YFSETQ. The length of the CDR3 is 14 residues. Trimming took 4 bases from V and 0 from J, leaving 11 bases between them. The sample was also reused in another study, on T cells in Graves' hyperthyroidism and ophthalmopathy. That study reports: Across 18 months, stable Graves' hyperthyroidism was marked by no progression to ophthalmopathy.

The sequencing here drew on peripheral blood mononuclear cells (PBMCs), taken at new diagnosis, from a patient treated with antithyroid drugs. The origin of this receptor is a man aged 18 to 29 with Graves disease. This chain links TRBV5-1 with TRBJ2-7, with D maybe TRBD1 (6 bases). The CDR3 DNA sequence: TGCGCCAGCAGCCTGGACAGTCACTCCTACGAGCAGTACTTC. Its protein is CASSLDSHSYEQYF.